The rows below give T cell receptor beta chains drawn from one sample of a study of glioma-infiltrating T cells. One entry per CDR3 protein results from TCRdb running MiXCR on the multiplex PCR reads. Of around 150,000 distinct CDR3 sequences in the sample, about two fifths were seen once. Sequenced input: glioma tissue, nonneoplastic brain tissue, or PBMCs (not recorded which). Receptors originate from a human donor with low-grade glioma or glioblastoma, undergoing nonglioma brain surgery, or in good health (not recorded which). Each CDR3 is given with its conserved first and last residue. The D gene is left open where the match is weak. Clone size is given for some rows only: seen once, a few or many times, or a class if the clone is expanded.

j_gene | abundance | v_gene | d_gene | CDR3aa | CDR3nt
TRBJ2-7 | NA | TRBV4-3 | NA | CASSHDRDEQYF | TGCGCCAGCAGCCACGATCGAGACGAGCAGTACTTC
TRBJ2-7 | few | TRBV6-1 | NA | CASRPEGGLYEQYF | TGTGCCAGCAGACCTGAGGGCGGCCTCTACGAGCAGTACTTC
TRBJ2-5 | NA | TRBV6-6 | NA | CASSSGVEETQYF | TGTGCCAGCAGTTCAGGGGTCGAAGAGACCCAGTACTTC
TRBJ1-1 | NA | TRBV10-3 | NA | CAISELLGTYTEAFF | TGTGCCATCAGTGAACTCCTTGGGACATACACTGAAGCTTTCTTT
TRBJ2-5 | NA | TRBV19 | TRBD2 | CASSRQPGLTMGETQYF | TGTGCCAGTAGTCGACAGCCGGGACTAACCATGGGGGAGACCCAGTACTTC
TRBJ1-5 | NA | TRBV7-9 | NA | CASSLQQDQPQHF | TGTGCCAGCAGTCTCCAACAGGACCAGCCCCAGCATTTT
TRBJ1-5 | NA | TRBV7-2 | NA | CASSLRSGNQPQHF | TGTGCCAGCAGCTTACGGTCCGGCAATCAGCCCCAGCATTTT
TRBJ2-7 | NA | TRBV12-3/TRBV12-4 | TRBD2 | CASSTGLAVSYEQYF | TGTGCCAGCAGTACCGGACTAGCGGTTTCCTACGAGCAGTACTTC
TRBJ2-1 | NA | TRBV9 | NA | CASSPRSDEQFF | TGTGCCAGCAGCCCTCGTTCCGATGAGCAGTTCTTC
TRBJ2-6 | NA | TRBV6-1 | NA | CASTASGANVLTF | TGTGCCAGCACGGCCTCTGGGGCCAACGTCCTGACTTTC
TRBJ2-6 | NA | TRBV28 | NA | CASSIRASGANVLTF | TGTGCCAGCAGTATCAGAGCATCTGGGGCCAACGTCCTGACTTTC
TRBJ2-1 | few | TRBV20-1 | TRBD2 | CSARASGSYNEQFF | TGCAGTGCTAGAGCTAGCGGCTCCTACAATGAGCAGTTCTTC
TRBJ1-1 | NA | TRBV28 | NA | CASSLLTTGGAFF | TGTGCCAGCAGTTTATTGACAACCGGAGGAGCTTTCTTT
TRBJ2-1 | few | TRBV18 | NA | CASSPGRNNEQFF | TGTGCCAGCTCACCTGGAAGAAACAATGAGCAGTTCTTC
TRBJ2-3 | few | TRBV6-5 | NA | CASSYSESTDTQYF | TGTGCCAGCAGTTACTCGGAGAGCACAGATACGCAGTATTTT
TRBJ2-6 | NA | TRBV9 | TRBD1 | CASSTGQGNAGANVLTF | TGTGCCAGCAGCACCGGACAGGGTAACGCTGGGGCCAACGTCCTGACTTTC
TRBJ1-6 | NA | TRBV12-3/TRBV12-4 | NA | CASVRGENSPLHF | TGTGCCAGCGTTAGGGGAGAAAATTCACCCCTCCACTTT
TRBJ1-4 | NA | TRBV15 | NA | CATSGRDQNEKLFF | TGTGCCACCAGCGGCCGGGACCAAAATGAAAAACTGTTTTTT
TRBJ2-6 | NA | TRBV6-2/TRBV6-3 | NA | CASSRGGSGANVLTF | TGTGCCAGCAGTAGAGGGGGCTCTGGGGCCAACGTCCTGACTTTC
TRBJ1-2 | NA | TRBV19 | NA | CASSRPGAYGCTF | TGTGCCAGTAGTCGCCCGGGAGCCTATGGCTGCACCTTC
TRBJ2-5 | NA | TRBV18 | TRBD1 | CASSPRTGEETQYF | TGTGCCAGCTCACCCCGGACAGGGGAAGAGACCCAGTACTTC
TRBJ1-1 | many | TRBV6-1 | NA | CASTYNGWTEAFF | TGTGCCAGCACCTATAACGGGTGGACTGAAGCTTTCTTT
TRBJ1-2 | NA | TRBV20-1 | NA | CSARAGTNSYTF | TGCAGTGCTAGAGCCGGGACCAATAGCTACACCTTC
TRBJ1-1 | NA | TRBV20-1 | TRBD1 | CSARPGQVNSEAFF | TGCAGTGCTAGGCCAGGACAGGTGAACTCTGAAGCTTTCTTT
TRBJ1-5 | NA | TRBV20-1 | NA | CSARAPWGGNQPQHF | TGCAGTGCTAGAGCGCCTTGGGGTGGCAATCAGCCCCAGCATTTT
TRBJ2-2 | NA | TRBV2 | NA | CANRDFNTGELFF | TGTGCCAACCGGGACTTTAACACCGGGGAGCTGTTTTTT
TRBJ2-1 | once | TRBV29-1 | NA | CSALIYEQFF | TGCAGCGCACTTATTTATGAGCAGTTCTTC